The source of this T cell receptor beta chain is a study of T cells after yellow fever vaccination. Overall study context: Researchers used SMART-Seq v4 Ultra Low Input to prepare fractions that had low cell numbers. Whole-study findings and limits: Subsequent to the booster, the majority of primary-vaccination clones reappeared (around 97% CD4, more than 70% CD8).

About this clonotype itself: No antigen is known for it.

TCRdb called the 5' RACE reads again in MiXCR, with one record for every CDR3 protein. The sample lists 200,000 to 250,000 distinct CDR3 sequences, roughly 7.2% seen once, with about 0.9% in the top ten. This specimen was CD4+ T cells sorted from PBMCs, taken 15 days after the yellow fever booster vaccination. The source of this sequence is a man between 25 and 39 years old who received the YFV17D yellow fever vaccine.

The CDR3 sequence is CASSSDRDSYNEQFF. The DNA for the CDR3 is TGTGCCAGCAGCTCAGACAGGGACTCCTACAATGAGCAGTTCTTC. The chain couples TRBV14 to TRBJ2-1; 7 bases match TRBD1. The V gene end was trimmed by 5 bases and the J gene end by 0 bases; junction bases not matched to a gene: 4. The CDR3 has 15 residues. Germline loops: CDR1 SGHDN, CDR2 FVKESK.